This T cell receptor (beta chain) was identified during a study of blood T cell repertoires in COVID-19 (dated by TCRdb to about 2020). With respect to the entire study: Samples covering the acute and convalescent phases of COVID-19 were provided by collaborators in the United States, Italy and Spain. The prospective study material was composed of cDNA or gDNA derived from T cells, B-cell-depleted T cells, or PBMCs. The repertoires were made available in a free public database intended to serve as a resource for research on the immune response to SARS-CoV-2. Samples were obtained from the ongoing ImmuneRACE study (first 160 participants) and from some 1,300 subjects provided by 6 global collaborators. Where available, HLA class I and class II types were taken from metadata supplied by the sample provider and were not determined by assay-based typing. Subjects who had been exposed to COVID-19, were actively infected with it, or had recovered from it provided the deeply sampled blood TCRbeta repertoires that made up the dataset. Nearly every sample came with metadata listing a de-identified subject ID, COVID-19 status, age in years and sex. The paper's findings and limits, for the study overall: The amount of clinical and demographic metadata varied by source and participant and was provided uncurated.

V ends up 2 bases short and J 9 bases short, with an unmatched junction base count of 7. The CDR3, cysteine through phenylalanine, is 16 amino acids long. The CDR3 DNA has 48 bases and is translated from base 1. The germline V gene (reference sequence) gives CDR1 as SGHNT and CDR2 as YYREEE. A word on this clone: Its antigen is unknown. Qualities for individual bases were not recorded, and no much larger clone is one base off.

Collaborating institutions collected whole blood in K2EDTA tubes following their own protocols. Collaborator samples were shipped for TCRbeta analysis as frozen whole blood, isolated PBMCs, or DNA extracted from either sample type. TCRbeta CDR3 regions were amplified from genomic DNA using the immunoSEQ Assay, a bias-controlled multiplex PCR. On the authors' methods: The number of nucleated cells in each sample was estimated by amplification of reference gene primers within the assay. To quantify the absolute abundance of each unique TCRbeta CDR3 rearrangement, sequence reads were collapsed and filtered. For each sample, productive Simpson clonality was calculated by taking the square root of Simpson's diversity index across productive rearrangements. TCRdb holds this immuneACCESS table with in-frame rearrangements only. Some clones are missing; in checked studies, unresolved V genes explain under half, and the rest has no known cause. The V and J calls and clone size come from that table; D and trimming were worked out from the DNA. Across this sample there are about 210,000 clones, with more than 75% seen only once. The ten most abundant clones make up around 12% of the sample.

The sequenced material came from peripheral blood. The source is a woman aged 35 to 49 with acute or convalescent COVID-19. The rearranged segments are TRBV5-4 and TRBJ2-2; TRBD2 agrees with 13 junctional bases. The base sequence is TGTGCCAGCAGCTTCGGACGGACTAGCGGGAGCCGGGAGCTGTTTTTT. This translates into CASSFGRTSGSRELFF.